This section outlines one T cell receptor beta chain sequence together with its context. What it recognizes is unknown. The CDR3 is made up of 17 amino acids. Looked up from germline, CDR1 is SEHNR and CDR2 is FQNEAQ (reference sequence). This record belongs to a study of CXCR3-negative and CXCR3-positive naive CD8 T cells. Overall study results and limits: When CXCR3-positive naive cells were set against CXCR3-negative naive cells, the former had more hydrophobic TRB CDR3s.

The study made its TRB cDNA libraries by 5' RACE, adding UMI labels. TCRdb reanalyzed the 5' RACE reads, giving one entry per CDR3 protein sequence and no DNA. The sample table sets out over 50,000 distinct CDR3 sequences. The sequenced sample consisted of naive CXCR3+ CD8+ T cells from blood. Sample subset: CD45RO-CCR7+CD27+CD95- naive CD8+ T cells expressing CXCR3 (TNR3+). The clonotype comes from a human donor in good health. Some clones in this sample may be carry-over from other donors' samples. The V call is TRBV7-9, the J call TRBJ1-2. The CDR3 loop reads CASSPPQGGATNYGYTF. Variable domain in full (rest from reference TRBV7-9 and TRBJ1-2): DTGVSQNPRHKITKRGQNVTFRCDPISEHNRLYWYRQTLGQGPEFLTYFQNEAQLEKSRLLSDRFSAERPKGSFSTLEIQRTEQGDSAMYLCASSPPQGGATNYGYTFGSGTRLTVV.